Presented here are 19 T cell receptor beta chains from one specimen sequenced in a study of cytomegalovirus exposure and HLA in healthy donors. PCR was performed using 60 Vbeta and 13 Jbeta primers. Method: immunoSEQ multiplex PCR; TCRdb's copy keeps in-frame clones and lacks some. The table includes around 210,000 clones, 82% detected once. Sequenced input: PBMCs. These receptors all stem from a woman in her forties in good health and CMV-seronegative.

The V gene is TRBV11-2, the J gene TRBJ2-3; no reliable D call. Trimming cost V 0 bases and J 0 bases, with 10 bases left between them. Germline CDR1 SGHAT, CDR2 FQNNGV. This CDR3 is 16 amino acids long. The CDR3: CASSLDRGPSTDTQYF. CDR3 in DNA: TGTGCCAGCAGCTTAGATCGCGGTCCTAGCACAGATACGCAGTATTTT.

The chain is built from TRBV19 and TRBJ1-1; D not certain. Germline CDR1 LNHDA, CDR2 SQIVND (reference sequence). The CDR3 length is 14 residues. Trimming stripped 0 bases from V and 2 bases from J, with 7 bases between. CDR3 amino acids: CASSIEQSNTEAFF. DNA for the CDR3: TGTGCCAGTAGTATAGAACAGTCAAACACTGAAGCTTTCTTT.

The rearrangement uses TRBV5-1 and TRBJ2-3; D is perhaps TRBD1 (5 bases). The germline V gene has CDR1 SGHRS and CDR2 YFSETQ. With 1 base removed from V and 3 bases from J, the gap between germline ends came to 15 bases. This CDR3 is built from 16 residues. The CDR3 sequence: CASSLSTGFWTDTQYF. CDR3 DNA: TGCGCCAGCAGCTTGTCTACAGGATTCTGGACAGATACGCAGTATTTT.

J is TRBJ2-7 and V is TRBV19; 10 bases are shared with TRBD1. The CDR3 totals 17 residues. Germline CDR1 and CDR2: LNHDA and SQIVND (reference sequence). The ends lost 8 bases at V and 1 base at J; junction bases unmatched: 14. CDR3 sequence reads: CASGSFGPGQGSYEQYF. In nucleotides, the CDR3 is TGTGCCAGTGGATCTTTTGGTCCGGGACAGGGGTCCTACGAGCAGTACTTC.

CDR3 nucleotide sequence: TGTGCCAGCAGTCAGGAAACCGGGCAGTTCTTC. Translation: CASSQETGQFF. The chain combines TRBV6-1 with TRBJ2-1; D call uncertain. V shed 5 bases and J shed 12 bases, with 11 bases lying between them. Germline-derived CDR1 and CDR2 are MNHNS and SASEGT. The CDR3 is 11 residues long.

This clone was seen only a few times. This chain's CDR3 is CASSLRLVPYEQYF. The CDR3 DNA sequence: TGTGCCAGCAGTTTGCGACTAGTCCCCTACGAGCAGTACTTC. The rearrangement joins TRBV28 to TRBJ2-7; TRBD2 is a possible D gene (6 bases). The CDR3 loop spans 14 amino acids. V lost 3 bases to trimming and J lost 2 bases, with 11 bases between them. Germline V CDR1 and CDR2: MDHEN, SYDVKM.

The gene calls are TRBV21-1 and TRBJ1-1; the D call of TRBD1 is as the table states it, not checked on the DNA. TRBV21-1 is recorded as a pseudogene. There are 18 residues in the CDR3. For the CDR3, the DNA is TGTGCCAGCCTGCCCGGGGGCAGGGGGCATAACAAGCGCACTGAAGCTTTCTTT. Translated, it gives CASLPGGRGHNKRTEAFF.

V usage is TRBV9 and J usage is TRBJ2-1, with D possibly TRBD2 on 6 matching bases. The CDR3 has 17 residues. The germline V gene has CDR1 SGDLS and CDR2 YYNGEE. Between the trimmed V and J ends, which lost 0 bases and 7 bases, there was a span of 20 bases. CDR3 protein: CASSVVPATGLLNEQFF. The CDR3 bases are TGTGCCAGCAGCGTAGTACCGGCTACCGGACTATTAAATGAGCAGTTCTTC. Together with reference TRBV9 and TRBJ2-1, the CDR3 gives the full variable domain: DSGVTQTPKHLITATGQRVTLRCSPRSGDLSVYWYQQSLDQGLQFLIQYYNGEERAKGNILERFSAQQFPDLHSELNLSSLELGDSALYFCASSVVPATGLLNEQFFGPGTRLTVL.

As to this clone: It is unclear where the CDR3 begins or ends on the DNA, so no DNA is shown, and the CDR3 is as TCRdb lists it. The chain joins TRBV6-5 to TRBJ1-1; the table names TRBD1, a call not compared with the DNA. The CDR3 comprises 12 residues, both ends counted. Germline values: CDR1 MNHEY, CDR2 SVGAGI. CDR3 amino acids: CASSFGQGAHLF.

This rearrangement joins TRBV5-6 to TRBJ2-7; 8 bases are shared with TRBD1. The CDR3 has 14 residues. Trimming removed 5 bases from V and 2 bases from J; junction bases left unmatched: 6. CDR1 is SGHDT, CDR2 YYEEEE, per germline. This chain's CDR3 is CASRRTGRAYEQYF. CDR3 sequence (DNA): TGTGCCAGCAGACGGACAGGGCGCGCCTACGAGCAGTACTTC. Looking up the rest from reference TRBV5-6 and TRBJ2-7 gives the full variable domain: DAGVTQSPTHLIKTRGQQVTLRCSPKSGHDTVSWYQQALGQGPQFIFQYYEEEERQRGNFPDRFSGHQFPNYSSELNVNALLLGDSALYLCASRRTGRAYEQYFGPGTRLTVT.

V is TRBV27 and J is TRBJ2-1, with TRBD2 matching 15 bases. Trimming removed 8 bases from V and 12 bases from J; junction bases left unmatched: 11. CDR1 and CDR2 (germline): MNHEY, SMNVEV (reference sequence). CDR3 length: 15 amino acids. The CDR3 region is CASGEGTSGRRSQFF. CDR3 DNA: TGTGCCAGCGGGGAAGGGACTAGCGGGAGGAGGTCGCAGTTCTTC.

The chain joins TRBV9 to TRBJ1-3; TRBD1 is a possible D gene (5 bases). The CDR3 has 16 residues. V lost 0 bases and J lost 0, with 10 bases in between. CDR1 is SGDLS and CDR2 is YYNGEE in the germline V gene. The CDR3 protein is CASSVVGAFSGNTIYF. As DNA, the CDR3 is TGTGCCAGCAGCGTAGTAGGGGCCTTCTCTGGAAACACCATATATTTT.

As to this clone: The junction departs from the called germline gene at one end, perhaps through a read error. The chain employs TRBV7-9 and TRBJ2-5; the D gene is possibly TRBD2 (5 bases). The CDR3 has 13 residues. Germline V gene sequence: CDR1 SEHNR, CDR2 FQNEAQ (reference sequence). This CDR3 is CSSSLRLEDPQYF. The CDR3 nucleotides are TGTTCCAGCAGCTTGAGATTGGAGGACCCCCAGTACTTC.

CDR3 coding DNA: TGCGCCAGCAGCCAAAAGCCCGGGACTACACACAATGAGCAGTTCTTC. This encodes CASSQKPGTTHNEQFF. This chain connects TRBV4-1 to TRBJ2-1, with 7 bases that match TRBD2. CDR1 and CDR2 from the germline V gene are MGHRA and YSYEKL. V lost 2 bases, J lost 5 bases, and 9 bases stayed unmatched. This CDR3 has 16 residues.

The chain carries TRBV6-5 and TRBJ1-2; D call uncertain. The CDR3 consists of 12 residues. V lost 8 bases and J lost 6, with 13 bases in between. CDR1 is MNHEY and CDR2 is SVGAGI in the germline V gene. This CDR3 reads CASGRGYNGYTF. The CDR3 DNA is TGTGCCAGCGGCCGAGGGTATAATGGCTACACCTTC.

This chain links TRBV11-2 with TRBJ2-7; D possibly corresponds to TRBD1 (6 bases). Trimming left V 3 bases short and J 2 bases short, with 14 bases between. This CDR3 is 15 amino acids long. CDR1 SGHAT and CDR2 FQNNGV come from the germline V gene. The DNA of the CDR3 is TGTGCCAGCAGCTTGGGAATGACAGGACCCTACGAGCAGTACTTC. Translation: CASSLGMTGPYEQYF.

The V gene is TRBV7-2, the J gene TRBJ2-2; D not resolved. Germline CDR1 is SGHTA and CDR2 is FQGNSA. The germline V and J ends were trimmed by 2 bases and 0 bases, with 10 bases remaining between them. CDR3 size: 16 residues. This CDR3 reads CASSLLARTNTGELFF. CDR3 coding DNA: TGTGCCAGCAGCTTATTGGCCAGGACGAACACCGGGGAGCTGTTTTTT.

This clone was detected a few times. V and J are TRBV5-1 and TRBJ1-1; no reliable D call. Germline lookup yields CDR1 SGHRS and CDR2 YFSETQ. CDR3 size: 13 residues. V gave up 3 bases and J gave up 1 base, with 7 bases separating them. CDR3 in amino acids: CASSSQANTEAFF. CDR3 DNA sequence: TGCGCCAGCAGCTCCCAGGCGAACACTGAAGCTTTCTTT.

This chain uses TRBV2 with TRBJ1-1; 7 positions agree with TRBD1. V gave up 6 bases and J gave up 2 bases; unmatched junction bases: 6. Germline V gene sequence: CDR1 SNHLY, CDR2 FYNNEI. The CDR3 contains 14 residues. CDR3 in amino acids: CASRGDRTNTEAFF. CDR3 in DNA: TGTGCCAGCAGGGGGGACAGAACCAACACTGAAGCTTTCTTT.